This T cell receptor beta chain is from a study of kidney transplant recipient with SARS-CoV-2 infection. This CDR3 has 15 amino acids. Germline loops: CDR1 SGHNT, CDR2 YYREEE (reference sequence). With respect to this clonotype: In this CDR3 the conserved last residue, phenylalanine or tryptophan, is missing, so a read error is likely.

TCRdb called the reads again in MiXCR, with one record for every CDR3 protein. The repertoire holds fewer than 250,000 distinct CDR3 sequences, with about 28% as singletons. Sequenced material: a blood sample, taken at baseline and around day 120 from a kidney transplant recipient. The sequence came from a male patient in his 30s who had COVID-19 and was a kidney transplant recipient. These T cells may partly come from the graft donor. The chain has TRBV5-4 and TRBJ1-6, with a tentative D call TRBD1 (5 bases). CDR3 nucleotide sequence: TGTGCCAGCAGCTTGATCGGCAGGGATAATACACCCCTCCACCTT. This gives the protein CASSLIGRDNTPLHL.